This is a list of T cell receptor beta chains from one sample in a study of patients and donors after allogeneic stem cell transplantation. Via MiXCR, TCRdb re-called the RT-PCR reads, giving one row per CDR3 protein. This sample carries 150,000 to 250,000 distinct CDR3 sequences, roughly 40% of them seen once, and the ten largest clones take about 30%. The material sequenced was blood, either unsorted or a sorted T cell fraction (not recorded which). These TCRs come from a human donor who was either an allogeneic HSCT recipient or a stem cell or donor lymphocyte infusion donor (not recorded which). It is not recorded whose cells these are; they may come from a transplant donor. CDR3s include the opening cysteine and the closing phenylalanine or tryptophan. The D gene is left open where the match is weak. A row's size may be missing; if present it is once, few, many or a size class.

j_gene,v_gene,abundance,d_gene,CDR3nt,CDR3aa
TRBJ1-1,TRBV19,few,.,TGTGCCAGTACGGAGAACACTGAAGCTTTCTTT,CASTENTEAFF
TRBJ2-1,TRBV6-5,.,TRBD2,TGTGCCAGCAGTCTTCTAGCGGGAGTCCAGTTCTTC,CASSLLAGVQFF
TRBJ1-2,TRBV12-3/TRBV12-4,.,TRBD1,TGTGCCAGCAGTCGATCCTTGACAGGGGGCCTTCAGGGCTACACCTTC,CASSRSLTGGLQGYTF
TRBJ2-2,TRBV4-3,.,.,TGCGCCAGCAGCCTCGCACCCCGGACGGATCTTGGAACCGGGGAGCTGTTTTTT,CASSLAPRTDLGTGELFF
TRBJ1-3,TRBV4-2,.,.,TGTGCCAGCAGCCAAGACGCGGATGGAAACACCATATATTTT,CASSQDADGNTIYF
TRBJ1-6,TRBV5-1,.,.,TGCGCCAGCAGCGGAGGATGGGCGGCCGATTCACCCCTCCACTTT,CASSGGWAADSPLHF
TRBJ2-1,TRBV4-3,.,TRBD2,TGCGCCAGCAGCCAAGACGCAGCTAGCGGGAGGGCCAACAATGAGCAGTTCTTC,CASSQDAASGRANNEQFF
TRBJ2-2,TRBV20-1,.,TRBD2,TGCAGTGCTAGAGATATCAGCGGGAGGGAGAACACCGGGGAGCTGTTTTTT,CSARDISGRENTGELFF
TRBJ2-7,TRBV20-1,.,TRBD2,TGCAGGCCTCTACGGACTAGCGGGAGCTACGAGCAGTACTTC,CRPLRTSGSYEQYF
TRBJ1-1,TRBV20-1,few,.,TGCAGTGCTAGATTGATCGGGAGGGACCGCATTGAAGCTTTCTTT,CSARLIGRDRIEAFF
TRBJ1-1,TRBV6-1,once,TRBD1,TGTGCCAGCAGTGACGAGGGGGCCCTGAACACTGAAGCTTTCTTT,CASSDEGALNTEAFF
TRBJ1-4,TRBV9,few,.,TGTGCCAGCAGCGACCCCCCGGGTGGGGGGAGCGGTGAAAAACTGTTTTTT,CASSDPPGGGSGEKLFF
TRBJ2-1,TRBV20-1,.,.,TGCAGTGCTCCCCGGGACAATGAGCAGTTCTTC,CSAPRDNEQFF
TRBJ1-1,TRBV29-1,few,TRBD1,TGCAGCGTTGGCCGGACAGGGAACACTGAAGCTTTCTTT,CSVGRTGNTEAFF
TRBJ2-1,TRBV7-3,few,.,TGTGCCAGCAGCTTAAACTGGTACAATGAGCAGTTCTTC,CASSLNWYNEQFF
TRBJ2-7,TRBV27,.,.,TGTGCCAGCAGTTTATTGGACAAGAGCTCCTACGAGCAGTACTTC,CASSLLDKSSYEQYF
TRBJ2-3,TRBV29-1,few,.,TGCAGCGTTGTGGAGTCCGGAGATACGCAGTATTTT,CSVVESGDTQYF
TRBJ2-1,TRBV9,.,.,TGTGCCAGCAGCGTAGCGGGAGACAGCGGTGAGCAGTTCTTC,CASSVAGDSGEQFF
TRBJ2-1,TRBV24-1,.,.,TGTGCCACCAGTGATTTAAAAGGGTCGCCCTACAATGAGCAGTTCTTC,CATSDLKGSPYNEQFF
TRBJ1-4,TRBV7-9,.,TRBD1,TGTGCCAGCAGATTAGGACAGGGCCTTAATGAAAAACTGTTTTTT,CASRLGQGLNEKLFF
TRBJ2-1,TRBV30,.,.,TGTGCCTCCAAAGAGAGGGAATGGGGCAATGAGCAGTTCTTC,CASKEREWGNEQFF
TRBJ1-1,TRBV9,few,.,TGTGCCAGCAGCGTAGGGGTGGGGGCTACTGAAGCTTTCTTT,CASSVGVGATEAFF
TRBJ1-1,TRBV21-1,.,.,TGTGCCAGCAGCAAAGCCTCTAACGCCACTGAAGCTTTCTTT,CASSKASNATEAFF
TRBJ2-1,TRBV12-3/TRBV12-4,.,.,TGTGCCACCACCCCGAACAATGAGCAGTTCTTC,CATTPNNEQFF
TRBJ2-1,TRBV7-9,few,TRBD2,TGTGCCAGCAGCTTTGGACTAGCCAATGAGCAGTTCTTC,CASSFGLANEQFF
TRBJ2-1,TRBV3-1,.,.,TGTGCCAGCAGCCAAGAAATCGAACACAATGAGCAGTTCTTC,CASSQEIEHNEQFF
TRBJ1-5,TRBV4-3,few,.,TGCGCCAGCAGCCAAGTTGCTTCTGTGGTCAATCAGCCCCAGCATTTT,CASSQVASVVNQPQHF
TRBJ2-1,TRBV6-5,.,TRBD2,TGTGCCAGCAGTTACGGGGCGGGAGGCCAGATCTTC,CASSYGAGGQIF
TRBJ1-3,TRBV7-2,.,.,TGTGCCAGCAGCTCACCGAACTCTGGAAACACCATATATTTT,CASSSPNSGNTIYF
TRBJ1-6,TRBV6-1,.,TRBD1,TGTGCCAGCCTACAGGGGGCTGTTAATACACCCCTCCACTTT,CASLQGAVNTPLHF
TRBJ1-1,TRBV28,few,TRBD1,TGTGCCAGCAGTTTCCTGGACAGGGGGCTAGACACTGAAGCTTTCTTT,CASSFLDRGLDTEAFF
TRBJ1-5,TRBV7-6,.,.,TGTGCCAGCAGCTTTTCAGGGACCCAGCCCCAGCATTTT,CASSFSGTQPQHF
TRBJ1-5,TRBV28,few,.,TGTGCCAGCAGTTTTAATCCGACTGGAAATCAGCCCCAGCATTTT,CASSFNPTGNQPQHF
TRBJ2-1,TRBV14,few,.,TGTGCCAGCAGCCAGGAAATGTACCCGGATGAGCAGTTCTTC,CASSQEMYPDEQFF
TRBJ1-6,TRBV5-1,.,TRBD1,TGCGCCAGCAGTTTGGGGACAGCTCTTAATTCACCCCTCCACTTT,CASSLGTALNSPLHF
TRBJ1-2,TRBV29-1,.,TRBD1,TGCAGCGTTCTGACAGGGGGGCGAGATGGCTACACCTTC,CSVLTGGRDGYTF
TRBJ2-7,TRBV24-1,few,.,TGTGCCACCAGTGCGGGACTGGACAGGCGTTACGAGCAGTACTTC,CATSAGLDRRYEQYF
TRBJ1-2,TRBV29-1,.,.,TGCAGCTCAGGCAGTCCGGGCAGGGATGACTACACCTTC,CSSGSPGRDDYTF
TRBJ1-1,TRBV5-5,.,.,TGTGCCAGCAGCTCGTTCGATGTGGCTGAAGCTTTCTTT,CASSSFDVAEAFF
TRBJ2-3,TRBV5-1,.,TRBD1,TGCGCCAGTGAGACAGGGACGACAGATACGCAGTATTTT,CASETGTTDTQYF
TRBJ1-4,TRBV25-1,.,.,TGTGCCAGCAGTGACATTTGGCCTAATGAAAAACTGTTTTTT,CASSDIWPNEKLFF
TRBJ1-1,TRBV7-9,.,.,TGTGCCAGCAGCCCCATGGGTCAGGCGAACACTGAAGCTTTCTTT,CASSPMGQANTEAFF
TRBJ2-7,TRBV28,.,.,TGTGCCAGCAGTTTAGCCCTAAAACAGGACGAGCAGTACTTC,CASSLALKQDEQYF
TRBJ2-1,TRBV4-1,.,TRBD2,TGCGCCAGCAGCCTATTCCTACCGGGACTAGCGGGAGTGGTTGAGCAGTTCTTC,CASSLFLPGLAGVVEQFF
TRBJ2-3,TRBV28,.,.,TGCCTGGGGGGCAGCGATACGCAGTATTTT,CLGGSDTQYF
TRBJ1-2,TRBV4-3,.,TRBD1,TGCGCCAGCAGCCAAGTCGTAGTACAGGGGGTTTCGAATGGCTACACCTTC,CASSQVVVQGVSNGYTF
TRBJ1-6,TRBV7-7,.,TRBD1,TGTGCTAGCAGCTTCCAACAGGGGGAACCCCTCCACTTT,CASSFQQGEPLHF
TRBJ2-3,TRBV10-3,.,.,TGTGCCATCAGTGAATTGGTGGGACGGGATACGCAGTATTTT,CAISELVGRDTQYF
TRBJ1-1,TRBV5-1,.,TRBD1,TGCGCCAGCAGCCCCTGGACAGGGATGAACACTGAAGCTTTCTTT,CASSPWTGMNTEAFF
TRBJ2-1,TRBV20-1,few,.,TGCAGTGCTAGACTCTCCGGGACTCTCAAATGGGAGCAGTTCTTC,CSARLSGTLKWEQFF
TRBJ2-3,TRBV7-6,.,TRBD2,TGTGCCAGCAGCGTCCCTAGCGGGAGCCGGGGTAGCACAGATACGCAGTATTTT,CASSVPSGSRGSTDTQYF
TRBJ1-2,TRBV10-3,.,.,TGTGCCATCAGTGAGGGTGTGGTTTTCACCTTC,CAISEGVVFTF